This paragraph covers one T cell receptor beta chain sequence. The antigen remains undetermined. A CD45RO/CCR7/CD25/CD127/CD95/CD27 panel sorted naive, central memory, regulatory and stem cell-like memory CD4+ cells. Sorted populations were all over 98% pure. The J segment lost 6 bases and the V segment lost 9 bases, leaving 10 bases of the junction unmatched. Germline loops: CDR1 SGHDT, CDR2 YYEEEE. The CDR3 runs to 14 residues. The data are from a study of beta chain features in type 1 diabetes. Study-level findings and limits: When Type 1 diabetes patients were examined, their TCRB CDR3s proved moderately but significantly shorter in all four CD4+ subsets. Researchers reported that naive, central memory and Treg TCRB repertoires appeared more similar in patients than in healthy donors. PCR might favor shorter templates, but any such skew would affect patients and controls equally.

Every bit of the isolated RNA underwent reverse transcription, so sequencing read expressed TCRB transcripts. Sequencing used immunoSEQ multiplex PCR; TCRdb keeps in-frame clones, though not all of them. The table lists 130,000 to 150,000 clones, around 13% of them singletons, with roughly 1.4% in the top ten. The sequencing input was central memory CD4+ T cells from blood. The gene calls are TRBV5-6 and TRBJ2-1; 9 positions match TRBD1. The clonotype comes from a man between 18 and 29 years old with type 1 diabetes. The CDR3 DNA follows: TGTGCCATCCCGCCCGGGACAGGGAGCAATGAGCAGTTCTTC. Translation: CAIPPGTGSNEQFF.